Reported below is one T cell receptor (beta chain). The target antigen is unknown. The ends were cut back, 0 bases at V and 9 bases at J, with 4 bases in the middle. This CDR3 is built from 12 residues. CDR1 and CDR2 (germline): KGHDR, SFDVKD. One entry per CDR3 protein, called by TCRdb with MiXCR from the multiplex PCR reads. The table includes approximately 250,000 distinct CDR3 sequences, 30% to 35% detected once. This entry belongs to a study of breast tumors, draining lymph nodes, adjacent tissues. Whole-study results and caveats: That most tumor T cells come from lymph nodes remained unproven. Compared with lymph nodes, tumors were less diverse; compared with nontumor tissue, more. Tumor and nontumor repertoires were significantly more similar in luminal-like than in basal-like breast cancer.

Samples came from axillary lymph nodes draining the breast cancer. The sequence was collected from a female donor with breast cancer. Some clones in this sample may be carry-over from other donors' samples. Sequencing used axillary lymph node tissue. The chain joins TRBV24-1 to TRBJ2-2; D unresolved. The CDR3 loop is CATSDLRRELFF. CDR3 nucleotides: TGTGCCACCAGTGATTTGAGGCGGGAGCTGTTTTTT.